Following are 26 T cell receptor beta chains from one sample sequenced in a study of shared clonotypes between healthy human individuals. Produced via immunoSEQ multiplex PCR; TCRdb's table is partial and in-frame only. The sample shows roughly 640,000 clones, approximately 79% of them seen only once. Sequencing was performed on memory CD4+ T cells sorted from blood. Described subset: CD45RA-negative fraction. All receptors come from a woman aged 25-40 years in good health.

This chain links TRBV5-1 with TRBJ2-3; 9 nucleotides agree with TRBD2. There are 16 residues in the CDR3. Germline V gives CDR1 SGHRS, CDR2 YFSETQ. Trimming removed 4 bases from V and 6 bases from J; junction bases left unmatched: 12. As DNA, the CDR3 is TGCGCCAGCAGCCCGCAACCTAGCGGGAACGTGGATACGCAGTATTTT. Translation gives CASSPQPSGNVDTQYF.

This clone was observed a handful of times. V and J are TRBV14 and TRBJ2-1, with D maybe TRBD1 (6 bases). The CDR3 totals 15 residues. The germline CDR1 and CDR2 sequences are SGHDN and FVKESK. Between the trimmed V and J ends, which lost 1 base and 6 bases, there was a span of 13 bases. CDR3 DNA: TGTGCCAGCAGCCAAGCTACAGGGAAAGGCAATGAGCAGTTCTTC. As protein: CASSQATGKGNEQFF. Complete variable domain (other parts from reference TRBV14 and TRBJ2-1): EAGVTQFPSHSVIEKGQTVTLRCDPISGHDNLYWYRRVMGKEIKFLLHFVKESKQDESGMPNNRFLAERTGGTYSTLKVQPAELEDSGVYFCASSQATGKGNEQFFGPGTRLTVL.

V and J are TRBV29-1 and TRBJ2-7; 14 nucleotides match TRBD2. Germline CDR1 reads SQVTM; CDR2 reads ANQGSEA. V dropped 5 bases and J dropped 4; count of bases not matched to a gene: 7. This CDR3 contains 15 residues. CDR3 nucleotides: TGCAGCGTTTCCGGAGGGACTAGCGGGAGTTACGAGCAGTACTTC. Amino acids: CSVSGGTSGSYEQYF.

This clone was detected a few times. The genes are TRBV7-2 and TRBJ2-7; unclear D gene. V was clipped by 4 bases and J by 2 bases, with 18 bases between them. The CDR3 is made up of 16 amino acids. Germline loops: CDR1 SGHTA, CDR2 FQGNSA. CDR3 nucleotides: TGTGCCAGCAGCTCAAACATTGGCGGAAGAGCCTACGAGCAGTACTTC. Residues: CASSSNIGGRAYEQYF.

This clone was observed a single time. This chain connects TRBV7-2 to TRBJ1-2, with D perhaps matching TRBD1 (5 bases). V lost 3 bases to trimming and J lost 1 base, with 18 bases between them. This CDR3 region has 17 residues. From germline, CDR1 is SGHTA and CDR2 FQGNSA. In DNA, the CDR3 is TGTGCCAGCAGCTTCCGTAAGGGGTCTACTGATAACTATGGCTACACCTTC. Translation: CASSFRKGSTDNYGYTF.

J is TRBJ2-2 and V is TRBV2; D possibly corresponds to TRBD1 (5 bases). Germline-derived CDR1 and CDR2 are SNHLY and FYNNEI. Between the trimmed V and J ends, which lost 3 bases and 2 bases, there was a span of 10 bases. The CDR3 extends over 15 amino acids. The CDR3 sequence: CASSEQGFNTGELFF. In DNA, the CDR3 is TGTGCCAGCAGTGAGCAGGGTTTTAACACCGGGGAGCTGTTTTTT.

In regard to this clone: Other DNA sequences within the sample encode an identical CDR3. The rearrangement links TRBV6-5 to TRBJ1-2; weak D call: TRBD1 (6 bases). Germline loops: CDR1 MNHEY, CDR2 SVGAGI. CDR3 length: 14 amino acids. V lost 5 bases and J 1 base, leaving 11 bases between the germline ends. The CDR3 nucleotides are TGTGCCAGCAGTCGGGGGGCGTTTAACTATGGCTACACCTTC. Translated, it gives CASSRGAFNYGYTF.

The V and J genes are TRBV7-2 and TRBJ2-5; maybe TRBD2 (6 bases). V was pared by 4 bases and J by 4 bases, with 13 bases between. Per the germline V gene, CDR1 is SGHTA and CDR2 is FQGNSA. The CDR3 runs to 14 residues. DNA for the CDR3: TGTGCCAGCAGCTACGCGCGAGCGGGAGAGACCCAGTACTTC. Its protein is CASSYARAGETQYF.

The chain joins TRBV6-1 to TRBJ2-2; no definite D call. Trimming pared 7 bases from V and 6 bases from J, leaving 15 bases between. Germline CDR1 reads MNHNS; CDR2 reads SASEGT. This CDR3 has 14 amino acids. CDR3 amino acids: CASNQPNYAGELFF. The CDR3, as DNA: TGTGCCAGCAATCAGCCAAACTACGCCGGGGAGCTGTTTTTT.

This clone was detected only a few times. The genes are TRBV29-1 and TRBJ1-2; the D gene is possibly TRBD1 (6 bases). The ends were cut back, 0 bases at V and 7 bases at J, with 15 bases in the middle. Per the germline V gene, CDR1 is SQVTM and CDR2 is ANQGSEA. The CDR3 consists of 14 residues. CDR3 bases: TGCAGCGTTGAAGATCGACGGAGAGGGGGTGGCTACACCTTC. Its translation: CSVEDRRRGGGYTF.

The V and J genes are TRBV19 and TRBJ1-3; unclear D gene. Germline CDR1 LNHDA, CDR2 SQIVND (reference sequence). V lost 4 bases to trimming and J lost 2 bases, with 12 bases between them. The CDR3 has 15 amino acids. CDR3 residues: CASSTPFETGNTIYF. The CDR3 nucleotides read TGTGCCAGTAGTACCCCCTTCGAAACTGGAAACACCATATATTTT.

The chain combines TRBV2 with TRBJ2-7; 7 bases map to TRBD2. Germline V lookup: CDR1 SNHLY, CDR2 FYNNEI. This CDR3 region has 15 residues. The junction had 10 bases not matched to a gene; V was cut back by 2 bases and J by 6 bases. The CDR3 DNA follows: TGTGCCAGCAGTGAAAGGCTAGCGGCTACTCCCGAGCAGTACTTC. Its protein product is CASSERLAATPEQYF.

Only a few counts were recorded for this clone. The chain recombines TRBV18 with TRBJ2-1; D is possibly TRBD2 (5 bases). The V and J ends lost 5 bases and 8 bases respectively, with 10 bases between them. The CDR3 spans 12 residues. CDR1 and CDR2 (germline): KGHSH, LQKENI. The CDR3 DNA is TGTGCCAGCTCATCGTACGGGGATGAGCAGTTCTTC. Its translation: CASSSYGDEQFF.

This clone was found a few times. The J gene is TRBJ2-7, the V gene TRBV15; maybe TRBD1 (6 bases). Per the germline V gene, CDR1 is LNHNV and CDR2 is YYDKDF (reference sequence). The CDR3 runs to 14 residues. The V gene lost 0 bases and the J gene lost 5 bases, with 11 bases spanning the gap. CDR3 amino acids: CATSRDLGADEQYF. Written as DNA, the CDR3 is TGTGCCACCAGCAGAGATCTGGGGGCTGACGAGCAGTACTTC.

The rearrangement uses TRBV28 and TRBJ1-5; D is perhaps TRBD1 (6 bases). The length of the CDR3 is 15 residues. CDR1 and CDR2 from the germline V gene are MDHEN and SYDVKM. Trimming shortened V by 4 bases and J by 8 bases, and 18 bases separated the two germline ends. CDR3: CASSSPTGKYEPQHF. DNA of the CDR3: TGTGCCAGCAGTTCCCCCACAGGGAAGTACGAGCCCCAGCATTTT.

This clone was counted many times. The chain uses TRBV2 and TRBJ2-1, with D maybe TRBD1 (6 bases). V was cut by 0 bases and J by 5 bases, with 17 bases left in between. CDR3 length: 17 residues. Looked up from germline, CDR1 is SNHLY and CDR2 is FYNNEI. The CDR3 spells CASSEAGHSPGDNEQFF. In DNA form, the CDR3 reads TGTGCCAGCAGTGAAGCGGGGCATAGTCCAGGGGACAATGAGCAGTTCTTC. The full variable domain, completed using reference TRBV2 and TRBJ2-1, is EPEVTQTPSHQVTQMGQEVILRCVPISNHLYFYWYRQILGQKVEFLVSFYNNEISEKSEIFDDQFSVERPDGSNFTLKIRSTKLEDSAMYFCASSEAGHSPGDNEQFFGPGTRLTVL.

The rearrangement joins TRBV11-2 to TRBJ1-1; no clear D gene. Germline values: CDR1 SGHAT, CDR2 FQNNGV. The length of the CDR3 is 14 residues. Trimming removed 3 bases from V and 5 bases from J, with 13 bases in between. CDR3 region: CASSLSRASTEAFF. The CDR3 DNA reads TGTGCCAGCAGCTTGTCTAGGGCCAGTACTGAAGCTTTCTTT.

This chain joins TRBV2 and TRBJ1-2; D remains unclear. Per germline, CDR1 SNHLY and CDR2 FYNNEI. V lost 3 bases, J lost 8 bases, and 7 bases lay in between. This CDR3 spans 11 amino acids. The DNA of the CDR3 is TGTGCCAGCAGTGATCGAACGGGCTACACCTTC. This gives the protein CASSDRTGYTF.

The rearrangement uses TRBV2 and TRBJ2-5, with D unclear. Germline-derived CDR1 and CDR2 are SNHLY and FYNNEI. The CDR3 sequence is 12 residues long. V was trimmed by 8 bases and J by 5 bases, leaving 12 bases between them. The CDR3 sequence is CASSGARETQYF. CDR3 sequence (DNA): TGTGCCAGCTCTGGAGCCCGGGAGACCCAGTACTTC.

Only a few counts were recorded for this clone. Other nucleotide sequences from this sample produce the same CDR3. The rearrangement uses TRBV7-2 and TRBJ1-1; D call uncertain. The ends were cut back, 2 bases at V and 3 bases at J, with 7 bases in the middle. CDR1 is SGHTA, CDR2 FQGNSA, per germline. The CDR3 has 13 amino acids. CDR3 DNA: TGTGCCAGCAGCTTACAGCGGGACACTGAAGCTTTCTTT. Protein product: CASSLQRDTEAFF.

This clone was seen only a few times. The rearrangement uses TRBV6-1 and TRBJ1-2; D gene uncertain. Between the trimmed V and J ends, which lost 5 bases and 2 bases, there was a span of 9 bases. The CDR3 consists of 13 residues. Germline-derived CDR1 and CDR2 are MNHNS and SASEGT. The CDR3 bases are TGTGCCAGCAGTAGACAACTAAACTATGGCTACACCTTC. Its protein product is CASSRQLNYGYTF.

This chain uses TRBV11-1 with TRBJ2-7; 7 bases align to TRBD2. The germline V gene encodes CDR1 SGHAT and CDR2 FQDESV (reference sequence). Losses at the gene ends were 8 bases for V and 2 bases for J; bases not matched to a gene: 12. This CDR3 spans 15 amino acids. CDR3 bases: TGTGCCAGCCTCGGGGGGAGAGGACCGCCCTACGAGCAGTACTTC. Residues: CASLGGRGPPYEQYF.

This clone was counted between two and nine times. The chain is built from TRBV4-2 and TRBJ2-7, with 7 bases aligning to TRBD1. The V gene's germline CDR1 is LGHNA and CDR2 YNFKEQ. V lost 1 base, J lost 0 bases, and 3 bases stayed unmatched. CDR3 size: 15 residues. The CDR3 protein is CASSQGDRLSYEQYF. The DNA of the CDR3 is TGTGCCAGCAGCCAAGGGGACAGACTCTCCTACGAGCAGTACTTC.

The chain carries TRBV27 and TRBJ1-2; perhaps TRBD1 as D (5 bases). Germline V CDR1 and CDR2: MNHEY, SMNVEV (reference sequence). CDR3 length equals 13 residues. V lost 4 bases to trimming and J lost 4 bases, with 10 bases between them. The CDR3 DNA follows: TGTGCCAGCAGTTACCCGGGACTCTATGGCTACACCTTC. This encodes CASSYPGLYGYTF.

The CDR3 nucleotides read TGCGCCAGCAGCCAAGAAGGGGAAGCGGGAAACTACGAGCAGTACTTC. This codes for CASSQEGEAGNYEQYF. This chain connects TRBV4-1 to TRBJ2-7; TRBD2 agrees at 7 bases. V dropped 0 bases and J dropped 3; count of bases not matched to a gene: 8. CDR3 size: 16 residues. The V gene's germline CDR1 is MGHRA and CDR2 YSYEKL.

The chain is built from TRBV11-2 and TRBJ1-1; D gene uncertain. The CDR3 has 14 residues. V was pared by 6 bases and J by 0 bases, with 11 bases between. From germline, CDR1 is SGHAT and CDR2 FQNNGV. CDR3 region: CASRDGLMNTEAFF. CDR3 sequence (DNA): TGTGCCAGCAGGGACGGCCTCATGAACACTGAAGCTTTCTTT. Full variable domain (missing parts from reference TRBV11-2 and TRBJ1-1): EAGVAQSPRYKIIEKRQSVAFWCNPISGHATLYWYQQILGQGPKLLIQFQNNGVVDDSQLPKDRFSAERLKGVDSTLKIQPAKLEDSAVYLCASRDGLMNTEAFFGQGTRLTVV.